This entry lists 7 T cell receptor beta chains sequenced from one sample in a study of beta chain features in type 1 diabetes. No antigen has been identified for these receptors. Sequenced material consisted of expressed TCRB transcripts (all of the isolated RNA was reverse transcribed). Here immunoSEQ multiplex PCR was the method, and the copy in TCRdb shows in-frame clones only, minus some. The table shows about 700,000 clones, with about an eighth occurring only once. Study-wide findings and caveats: All four CD4+ subsets of Type 1 diabetes patients contained TCRB CDR3s that were moderately but significantly shorter.

The sample consisted of naive CD4+ T cells from blood. The receptors originated from a man in his late teens or twenties with type 1 diabetes.

This clone was detected only a few times. This rearrangement joins TRBV7-8 to TRBJ1-1; TRBD1 might be the D (6 bases). Germline V gives CDR1 SGHVS, CDR2 FQNEAQ. The CDR3 totals 13 residues. With 3 bases removed from V and 1 base from J, the gap between germline ends came to 6 bases. The CDR3: CASSLGQNTEAFF. CDR3 in DNA: TGTGCCAGCAGCTTGGGACAGAACACTGAAGCTTTCTTT.

The V gene is TRBV6-1, the J gene TRBJ1-2; D not resolved. The germline V gene encodes CDR1 MNHNS and CDR2 SASEGT. V lost 3 bases and J 7 bases, leaving 6 bases between the germline ends. The CDR3 extends over 11 amino acids. The CDR3 DNA sequence: TGTGCCAGCAGTGATTTCGGTGGCTACACCTTC. It specifies CASSDFGGYTF.

CDR3 nucleotides: TGTGCCAGCAGTCTACAGGGGTCGGCGGGCGAAAAACTGTTTTTT. Its protein is CASSLQGSAGEKLFF. The chain links TRBV28 to TRBJ1-4; 7 bases fit TRBD1. V gave up 5 bases and J gave up 8 bases; unmatched junction bases: 11. CDR1 and CDR2 (germline): MDHEN, SYDVKM. This CDR3 region has 15 residues.

V and J are TRBV9 and TRBJ1-1, with 7 bases identical to TRBD1. In germline, CDR1 is SGDLS, CDR2 YYNGEE. Trimming at V came to 6 bases and at J to 8 bases, leaving 7 bases not matched to a gene. The CDR3 totals 12 residues. The CDR3 spells CASTPGGAEAFF. Here the CDR3 DNA reads TGTGCCAGCACCCCAGGGGGGGCAGAAGCTTTCTTT.

This chain connects TRBV18 to TRBJ1-1; 7 nucleotides match TRBD1. Germline CDR1 is KGHSH and CDR2 is LQKENI. This CDR3 contains 15 residues. J lost 10 bases, V lost 0 bases, and 11 bases had no gene match. CDR3 in DNA: TGTGCCAGCTCACCACCAAACCCGACAGGGTTGAGAGCTTTCTTT. Translating it yields CASSPPNPTGLRAFF.

This clone showed up just a few times. The V gene is TRBV4-1, the J gene TRBJ2-5, with 9 bases fitting TRBD2. This CDR3 contains 17 residues. The trim removed 0 bases at V and 2 bases at J, leaving 7 bases unmatched. Germline loops: CDR1 MGHRA, CDR2 YSYEKL. The CDR3 sequence is CASSQDQLAGFQETQYF. The CDR3 DNA follows: TGCGCCAGCAGCCAAGATCAGCTAGCGGGGTTTCAAGAGACCCAGTACTTC.

A word on this clone: The same CDR3 is also encoded by other DNA sequences in this sample. The chain uses TRBV14 and TRBJ2-7; D is undetermined. The germline CDR1 and CDR2 sequences are SGHDN and FVKESK. Deletions cut 1 base from V and 0 bases from J, with 1 base between. CDR3 length: 12 amino acids. The CDR3 here is CASSQASYEQYF. CDR3 bases: TGTGCCAGCAGCCAAGCCTCCTACGAGCAGTACTTC.